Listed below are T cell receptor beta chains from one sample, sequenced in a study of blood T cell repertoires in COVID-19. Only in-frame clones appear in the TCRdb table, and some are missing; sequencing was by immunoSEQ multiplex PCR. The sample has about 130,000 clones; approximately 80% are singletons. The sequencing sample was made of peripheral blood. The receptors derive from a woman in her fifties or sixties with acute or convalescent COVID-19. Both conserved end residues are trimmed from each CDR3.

ASSTTKDRFYEQY | TRBJ2-7 | TRBV19
ASSQDDPSPPTGGNGYT | TRBJ1-2 | TRBV4-1
ASSYLGMNTEAF | TRBJ1-1 | TRBV6-5
ASSLEGTGGKEKLF | TRBJ1-4 | TRBV4-1
ASSPHPAAPLH | TRBJ1-6 | TRBV9
ASSLAWGGGFSGNTIY | TRBJ1-3 | TRBV7-8
ASSQELFEVVETQY | TRBJ2-5 | TRBV4-1
ASSHGLAGGFY | TRBJ2-3 | TRBV3-1/TRBV3-2
ASSPVGAIEKLF | TRBJ1-4 | TRBV5-6
ASSDGGDAQH | TRBJ1-5 | TRBV10-2
ASSQKANSPLH | TRBJ1-6 | TRBV3-1/TRBV3-2
AWKTGGGNTEAF | TRBJ1-1 | TRBV30
AWSVIRGRSYGELF | TRBJ2-2 | TRBV30
ASSLTKETQY | TRBJ2-5 | TRBV28
ASTPTIGTGKGYT | TRBJ1-2 | TRBV6-5
AISESYGNQPQH | TRBJ1-5 | TRBV10-3
ATFDRGESREAF | TRBJ1-1 | TRBV10-3
ASSAGDPTRSPLH | TRBJ1-6 | TRBV9
ASRMEAYEQY | TRBJ2-7 | TRBV5-1
ASSVQGNSAEAF | TRBJ1-1 | TRBV25-1
ASSAYYLAGSTDTQY | TRBJ2-3 | TRBV5-4
ASSQEIKNTEAF | TRBJ1-1 | TRBV3-1/TRBV3-2
ASSLAHSTGSGYT | TRBJ1-2 | TRBV27
AWGSGRVSSYNEQF | TRBJ2-1 | TRBV30
AISGEGGDEQY | TRBJ2-7 | TRBV10-3
AISESTRGSYEQY | TRBJ2-7 | TRBV10-3
ASSLVEGAPTEAF | TRBJ1-1 | TRBV7-2
ASKATGGSGANVLT | TRBJ2-6 | TRBV28
ASSPDGGIYGYT | TRBJ1-2 | TRBV27
ASGDRVFTGELF | TRBJ2-2 | TRBV12-5
ASSFFSREQY | TRBJ2-7 | TRBV5-4
ASSLIGDYGYT | TRBJ1-2 | TRBV7-9
ASSLGQGIEETQY | TRBJ2-5 | TRBV11-2
ASSYRSKNKRQETQY | TRBJ2-5 | TRBV7-2
ASSRTGGTFADTQY | TRBJ2-3 | TRBV3-1/TRBV3-2
SVEHSQETQY | TRBJ2-5 | TRBV29-1
ASSLPGGEQF | TRBJ2-1 | TRBV19
ASRRTSGADTQY | TRBJ2-3 | TRBV2
ASSPLRVDRSFTMNTEAF | TRBJ1-1 | TRBV27
ASSQSPGSGSGNTIY | TRBJ1-3 | TRBV3-1/TRBV3-2
ASSLRDRGSNTEAF | TRBJ1-1 | TRBV7-3
ASSNIRSPLH | TRBJ1-6 | TRBV6-5
ASSRIRTPRDYGYT | TRBJ1-2 | TRBV7-3
ASKDLDRAYNEQF | TRBJ2-1 | TRBV6-6
ASRIGTGVYEQY | TRBJ2-7 | TRBV2
ASSVVASGGADEQF | TRBJ2-1 | TRBV9
ASSERSSDQPQH | TRBJ1-5 | TRBV6-1
ASSMTSGGYNEQF | TRBJ2-1 | TRBV7-9
ATSRDPGLHEQY | TRBJ2-7 | TRBV15
AWSRGTDTQY | TRBJ2-3 | TRBV30